The clone carrying this T cell receptor beta chain came up a few times. This sample is part of a study of early T cells in non-severe SARS-CoV-2 infection. Study at large: Unpaired chains resulted from sequencing bulk RNA of unsorted whole blood.

As part of library construction, unique molecular identifiers were attached to individual cDNA molecules. Each CDR3 protein gets one entry after TCRdb re-called the 5' RACE reads with MiXCR. This sample carries tens of thousands of distinct CDR3 sequences, over 12% of them seen once, and the ten largest clones take 3% to 3.5%. The V end lost 3 bases, the J end lost 4 bases, and 14 bases lay between the germline ends. This CDR3 is 15 amino acids long. Germline CDR1 reads SGHTA; CDR2 reads FQGTGA. The chain has TRBV7-3 and TRBJ2-3; D is unclear. The origin of this receptor is an adult who was a healthcare worker with PCR-confirmed SARS-CoV-2 infection or an uninfected control (not recorded which). Sequencing was done on a sample of whole blood. The CDR3 region has the DNA TGTGCCAGCAGCTTTAGTGCCTCCCGCCCAGATACGCAGTATTTT. As protein: CASSFSASRPDTQYF. Combining the CDR3 with reference TRBV7-3 and TRBJ2-3 gives the whole variable domain GAGVSQTPSNKVTEKGKYVELRCDPISGHTALYWYRQSLGQGPEFLIYFQGTGAADDSGLPNDRFFAVRPEGSVSTLKIQRTERGDSAVYLCASSFSASRPDTQYFGPGTRLTVL.